This T cell receptor (beta chain) appears in the sequencing data of a study of CD8 T cells in acute hepatitis C reinfection (dated by TCRdb to 2020 to 2022). Looking at the study overall: The study profiled the TCRbeta repertoire of CD8+ T cells specific for the HCV NS3-1073 epitope during acute infection and after viral clearance. Paired acute and follow-up samples were contributed by four of the spontaneous resolvers.

The sample's time point label, decoded: naive CD8 control sorted from an acute-time-point sample. Enrolled in the Montreal Hepatitis C Cohort (HEPCO) in Canada, the donors were people who inject drugs, and these donors were followed every 3 months. A positive HCV RNA or antibody test that followed a negative test within the previous 24 weeks was the definition used for acute primary HCV infection. CD3, CD8 and CD45RO antibodies were used for surface staining, and dead cells were excluded with an aqua fixable dye. The cohort additionally had 6 subjects who developed chronic infection, which was defined as HCV RNA positivity at 24 weeks. From thawed, previously cryostored peripheral blood mononuclear cells, CD8+ T cells were purified through negative selection performed by means of the MACS CD8+ T cell Isolation Kit. Sorting of the cells was done on a BD FACSAria II cell sorter. The FACS-sorted cells had their genomic DNA extracted, and the commercial immunoSEQ service was used to sequence the TCRbeta chains. The authors' pipeline ran thus. The repertoire data were analyzed using ImmunoSEQ Analyzer software v3.0 and R v3.5.1. Only productive rearrangements were analyzed, because any sequences with stop codons or out-of-frame rearrangements were filtered out. The sequencing provider supplied the Simpson diversity, Shannon entropy, CDR3 length and nucleotide addition metrics. Clonotypes were grouped by frequency into dominant, sub-dominant, low or lowest abundance categories, and clonotypes below 0.1% were left out of most analyses. A CDR3 amino acid clonotype was called public if the clonotype appeared in at least two subjects at a cumulative frequency of at least 0.5%. Entries here come from immuneACCESS through TCRdb and include only in-frame sequences with V and J called. Some clones fail to appear in such tables; in the studies checked, an unresolved V gene covers under half of the shortfall, and the cause of the remainder is unknown. Clonal size and the V and J genes are those of that table, whereas D and trimming came from the DNA. The sample contains 30,000 to 40,000 clones, approximately 87% of them found a single time. Of the sample, 0.4% to 0.6% falls within the top ten clones.

What the research found in general, with its limitations: High diversity was observed in NS3-1073 specific repertoires, and no significant differences in diversity were found between acute resolver, follow-up resolver and acute chronic samples. Roughly twelve public clonotypes were found regardless of outcome, and V04-02/J02-02 was used by one public clonotype. Because bulk sequencing covered only the TCRbeta chain, the alphabeta pairing of public clonotypes could not be determined. CDR3 sequences shared with other epitopes were rare, and differing sequencing approaches may have limited exact matching. Chronically infected subjects had no follow-up repertoires because NS3-1073 specific cells were too rare to sort.

Concerning this clone: The target of this receptor is not known. It has no much larger one-base neighbor in the sample; base qualities were not kept.

The material sequenced was naive CD8+ T cells from PBMCs. Sample cell subset or site, as interpreted from the label and publication: sorted total naive CD45RO-negative CD8+ T cells. This clonotype was sampled from a man younger than 45 with chronic hepatitis C.

Here the CDR3 is given as CASSIGGAGVQPQHF. DNA sequence: TGTGCCAGTAGTATAGGTGGGGCAGGGGTCCAGCCCCAGCATTTT. The chain links TRBV19 with TRBJ1-5; tentative D gene TRBD1, with 6 bases matching. In the germline V gene (reference sequence), CDR1 corresponds to LNHDA and CDR2 to SQIVND. Trimming costs V 1 base and J 7 bases, and their ends lie 14 bases apart. Including cysteine and phenylalanine, the CDR3 has 15 amino acids. This entry keeps only the CDR3 DNA: 45 bases, framed from base 1. When the CDR3 is completed using the reference TRBV19 and TRBJ1-5 genes on either side, the full variable domain is DGGITQSPKYLFRKEGQNVTLSCEQNLNHDAMYWYRQDPGQGLRLIYYSQIVNDFQKGDIAEGYSVSREKKESFPLTVTSAQKNPTAFYLCASSIGGAGVQPQHFGDGTRLSIL.